The clone carrying this T cell receptor (beta chain) was found a few times. No antigen is known for it. The data derive from a study of beta chain features in type 1 diabetes. General study results and limits: Moderate but significant shortening of TCRB CDR3s was recorded in all four CD4+ subsets from Type 1 diabetes patients.

Every sorted population was more than 95% pure. V trimming: 0 bases; J trimming: 3 bases; junction bases outside the gene matches: 6. Germline V gives CDR1 SGHDT, CDR2 YYEEEE. The CDR3 sequence is 16 residues long. As every portion of the isolated RNA was reverse transcribed, the sequencing read expressed TCRB transcripts. Sequencing used immunoSEQ multiplex PCR; TCRdb keeps in-frame clones, though not all of them. This sample has under 250,000 clones, with about 14% found just once. This clonotype originated in a woman between 40 and 55 years old in good health. The sequenced sample was naive CD4+ T cells from blood. The gene calls are TRBV5-6 and TRBJ1-2; 9 nucleotides align to TRBD1. The CDR3 nucleotides read TGTGCCAGCAGCTTGGGGGACAGGGAAGCCGACTATGGCTACACCTTC. Translated: CASSLGDREADYGYTF.